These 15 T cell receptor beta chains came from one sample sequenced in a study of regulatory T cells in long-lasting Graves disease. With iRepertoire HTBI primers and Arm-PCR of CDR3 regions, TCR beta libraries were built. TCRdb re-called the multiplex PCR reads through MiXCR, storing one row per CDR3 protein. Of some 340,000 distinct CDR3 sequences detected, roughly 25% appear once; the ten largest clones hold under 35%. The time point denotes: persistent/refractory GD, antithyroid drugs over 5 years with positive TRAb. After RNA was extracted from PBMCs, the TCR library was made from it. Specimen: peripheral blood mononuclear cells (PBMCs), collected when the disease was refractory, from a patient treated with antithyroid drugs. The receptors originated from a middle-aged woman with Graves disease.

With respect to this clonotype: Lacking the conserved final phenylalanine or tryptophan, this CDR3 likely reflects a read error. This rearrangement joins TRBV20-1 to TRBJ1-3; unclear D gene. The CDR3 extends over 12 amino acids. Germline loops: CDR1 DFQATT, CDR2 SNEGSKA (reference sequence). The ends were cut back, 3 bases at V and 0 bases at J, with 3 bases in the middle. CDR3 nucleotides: TGCAGTGCTAGTAGCTCTGGAAACACCATATATCTT. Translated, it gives CSASSSGNTIYL.

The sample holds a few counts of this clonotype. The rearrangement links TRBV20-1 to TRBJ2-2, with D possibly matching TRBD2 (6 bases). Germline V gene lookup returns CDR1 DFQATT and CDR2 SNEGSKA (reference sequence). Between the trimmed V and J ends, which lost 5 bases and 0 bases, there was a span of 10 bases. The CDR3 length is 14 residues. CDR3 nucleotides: TGCAGTGCTGGCGGGAACCCGAACACCGGGGAGCTGTTTTTT. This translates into CSAGGNPNTGELFF.

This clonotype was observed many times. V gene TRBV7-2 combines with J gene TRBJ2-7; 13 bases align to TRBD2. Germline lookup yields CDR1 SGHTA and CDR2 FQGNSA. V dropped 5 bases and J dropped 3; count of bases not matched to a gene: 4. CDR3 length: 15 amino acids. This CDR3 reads CASSEGLAGIYEQYF. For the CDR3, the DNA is TGTGCCAGCAGCGAGGGACTAGCGGGAATCTACGAGCAGTACTTC.

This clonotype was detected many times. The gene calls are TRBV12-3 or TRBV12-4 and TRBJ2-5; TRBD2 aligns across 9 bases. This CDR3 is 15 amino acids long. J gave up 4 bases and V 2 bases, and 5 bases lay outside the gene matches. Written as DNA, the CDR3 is TGTGCCAGCAGTTTAACTCTAGCGGGACGAGAGACCCAGTACTTC. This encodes CASSLTLAGRETQYF.

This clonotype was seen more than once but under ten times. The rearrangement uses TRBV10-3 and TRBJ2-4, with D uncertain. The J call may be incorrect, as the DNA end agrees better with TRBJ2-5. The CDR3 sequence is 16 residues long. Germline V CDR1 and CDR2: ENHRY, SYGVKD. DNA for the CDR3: TGTGCCACCTGCTGGATAGCTTCTCCCCCGGAAGAGACCCAGTACTTC. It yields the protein CATCWIASPPEETQYF.

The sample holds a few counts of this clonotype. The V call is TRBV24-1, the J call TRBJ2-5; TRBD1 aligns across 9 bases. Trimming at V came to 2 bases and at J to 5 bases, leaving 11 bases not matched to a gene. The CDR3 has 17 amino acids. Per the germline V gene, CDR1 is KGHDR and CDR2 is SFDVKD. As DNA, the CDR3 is TGTGCCACCAGTGATTGGACAGGGGACCACAGTGAGGAGACCCAGTACTTC. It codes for CATSDWTGDHSEETQYF.

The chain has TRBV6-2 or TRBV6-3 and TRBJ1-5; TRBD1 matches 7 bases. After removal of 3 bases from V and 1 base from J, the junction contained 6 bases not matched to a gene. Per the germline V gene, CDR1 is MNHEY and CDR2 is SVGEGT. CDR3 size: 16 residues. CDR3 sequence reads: CASSYSQGVSNQPQHF. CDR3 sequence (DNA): TGTGCCAGCAGTTATAGTCAGGGGGTGAGCAATCAGCCCCAGCATTTT.

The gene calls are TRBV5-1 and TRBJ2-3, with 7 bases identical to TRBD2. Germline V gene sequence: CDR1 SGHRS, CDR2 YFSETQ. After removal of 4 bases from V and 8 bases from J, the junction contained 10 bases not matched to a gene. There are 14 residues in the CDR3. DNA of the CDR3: TGCGCCAGCAGCGCCGGGGAAGCGGGATTTACGCAGTATTTT. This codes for CASSAGEAGFTQYF.

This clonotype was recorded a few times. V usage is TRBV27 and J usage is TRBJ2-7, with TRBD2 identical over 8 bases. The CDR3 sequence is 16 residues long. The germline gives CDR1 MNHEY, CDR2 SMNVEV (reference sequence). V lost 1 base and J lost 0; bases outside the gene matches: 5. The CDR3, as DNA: TGTGCCAGCAGTTTATTTGCGGGAGGCACCTCCTACGAGCAGTACTTC. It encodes CASSLFAGGTSYEQYF.

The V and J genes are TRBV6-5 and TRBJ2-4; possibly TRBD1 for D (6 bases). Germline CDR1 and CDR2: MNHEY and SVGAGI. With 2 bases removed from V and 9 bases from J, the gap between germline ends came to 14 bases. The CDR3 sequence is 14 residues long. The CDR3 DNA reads TGTGCCAGCAGTTACGGGGCAGGGGATGGCATTCAGTACTTC. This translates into CASSYGAGDGIQYF.

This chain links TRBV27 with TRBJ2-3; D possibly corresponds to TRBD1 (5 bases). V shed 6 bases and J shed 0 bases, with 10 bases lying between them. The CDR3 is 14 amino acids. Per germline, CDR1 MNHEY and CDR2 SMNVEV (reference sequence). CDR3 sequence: CASRAGPSTDTQYF. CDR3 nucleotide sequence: TGTGCCAGCAGAGCAGGGCCTAGCACAGATACGCAGTATTTT.

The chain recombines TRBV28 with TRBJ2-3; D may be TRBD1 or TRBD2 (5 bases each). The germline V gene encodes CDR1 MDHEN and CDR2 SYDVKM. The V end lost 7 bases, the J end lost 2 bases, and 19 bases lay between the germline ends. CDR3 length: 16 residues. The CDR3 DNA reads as TGTGCCAGCAACCCTTTAGAGGGGAGTTTCACAGATACGCAGTATTTT. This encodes CASNPLEGSFTDTQYF.

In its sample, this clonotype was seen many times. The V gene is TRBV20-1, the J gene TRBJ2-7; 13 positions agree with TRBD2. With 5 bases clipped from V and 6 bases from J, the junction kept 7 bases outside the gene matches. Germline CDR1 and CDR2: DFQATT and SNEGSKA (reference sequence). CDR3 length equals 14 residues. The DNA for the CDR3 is TGCAGTGCTTCCGGACTAGCGGGAGTGGGCGAGCAGTACTTC. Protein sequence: CSASGLAGVGEQYF.

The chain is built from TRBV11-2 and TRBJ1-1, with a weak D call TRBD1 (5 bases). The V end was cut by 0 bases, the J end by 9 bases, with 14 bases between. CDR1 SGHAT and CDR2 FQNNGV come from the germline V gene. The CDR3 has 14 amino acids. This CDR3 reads CASSLDYGTEKAFF. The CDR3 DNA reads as TGTGCCAGCAGCTTAGATTACGGGACGGAAAAAGCTTTCTTT.

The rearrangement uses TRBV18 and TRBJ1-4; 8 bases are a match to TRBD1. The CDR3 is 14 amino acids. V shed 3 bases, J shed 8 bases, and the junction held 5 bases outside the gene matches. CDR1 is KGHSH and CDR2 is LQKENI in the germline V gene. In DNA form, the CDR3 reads TGTGCCAGCTCACCGGGACAGGATGGAGAAAAACTGTTTTTT. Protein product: CASSPGQDGEKLFF.